This T cell receptor (beta chain) is drawn from a study of lymphopenia after photon versus proton radiotherapy (dated by TCRdb to between 2018 and 2021). For the study in its entirety: The immunological effects of photon versus proton radiation therapy were compared in patients with gastrointestinal tumors who developed high-grade lymphopenia. The cohort comprised about 19 patients with gastrointestinal tumors who received either photon or proton therapy and then developed lymphopenia. The goal of the study was to describe how the two radiation modalities differ in their effects on the immune system.

Overall study results and their limits: After the lymphocyte count nadir, oligoclonal expansion, especially of CD8+ Temra cells, was observed in photon-treated repertoires, and the drop in diversity was driven by this expansion. The survival association was assessed only in patients who died, and the authors presented better survival with proton therapy as a possibility rather than a demonstrated result. Among patients across the cohort who died, overall survival time showed an inverse correlation with a larger post-nadir drop in TCR diversity. Proton-treated patients stayed relatively stable during treatment, while photon-treated patients lost naive T cells and TCR diversity and gained effector/memory populations.

CDR1 and CDR2 were assigned from the germline V gene (reference sequence) as MNHNY and SVGAGI. At the junction V is shortened by 4 bases and J by 4 bases, with 14 bases in between. Spanning cysteine to phenylalanine, the CDR3 consists of 15 amino acids. Solely the CDR3 DNA is kept, with 45 bases framed from the first base. In this sample, this clone turned up once. Its antigen specificity is not known. No base quality information exists; no much larger clone differs at one position. Libraries were built with the immunoSEQ multiplex PCR assay. Deep sequencing of rearranged TCR beta loci, alongside multiparametric flow cytometry, was used to profile T cell repertoires. TCRdb carries this immuneACCESS record with in-frame sequences only. Its versions omit some clonotypes, under half of them owing to an unresolved V gene in the studies checked, with the rest unexplained. The sample contains about 30,000 clones, nearly 90% of them found a single time. The ten largest clones add up to approximately 6.6% of the sample.

This chain is built from TRBV6-6 and TRBJ2-1; the D match is possibly TRBD1 or TRBD2, with 5 bases aligned in each. The clonotype originates from a woman in her seventies with pancreatic cancer. Some clones in this sample may be carry-over from other donors' samples. Sequenced here: peripheral blood, sampled from a patient treated with proton-based radiotherapy. The base sequence is TGTGCCAGCAGTTCGGGACGCCTGACGTACAATGAGCAGTTCTTC. Its coded protein is CASSSGRLTYNEQFF.